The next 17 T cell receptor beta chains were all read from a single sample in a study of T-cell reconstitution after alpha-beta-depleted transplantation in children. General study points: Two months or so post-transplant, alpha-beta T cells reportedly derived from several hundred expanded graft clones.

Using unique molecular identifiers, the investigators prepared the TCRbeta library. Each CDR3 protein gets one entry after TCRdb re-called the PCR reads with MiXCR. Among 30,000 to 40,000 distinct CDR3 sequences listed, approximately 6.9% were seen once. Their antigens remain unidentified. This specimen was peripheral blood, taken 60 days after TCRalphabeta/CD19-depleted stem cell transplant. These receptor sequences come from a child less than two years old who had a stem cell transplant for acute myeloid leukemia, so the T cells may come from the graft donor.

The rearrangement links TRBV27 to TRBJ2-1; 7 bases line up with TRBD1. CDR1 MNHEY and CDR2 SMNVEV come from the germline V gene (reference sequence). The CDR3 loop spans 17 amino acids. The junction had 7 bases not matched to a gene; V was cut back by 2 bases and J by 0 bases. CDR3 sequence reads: CASSLPTGPSSYNEQFF. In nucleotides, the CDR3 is TGTGCCAGCAGTTTACCGACAGGGCCTAGCTCCTACAATGAGCAGTTCTTC.

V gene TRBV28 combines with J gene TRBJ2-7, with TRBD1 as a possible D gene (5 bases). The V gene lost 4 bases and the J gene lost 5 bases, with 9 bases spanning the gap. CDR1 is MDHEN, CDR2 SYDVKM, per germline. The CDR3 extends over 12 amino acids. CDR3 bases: TGTGCCAGCAGTTCCACAGGTGACGAGCAGTACTTC. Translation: CASSSTGDEQYF.

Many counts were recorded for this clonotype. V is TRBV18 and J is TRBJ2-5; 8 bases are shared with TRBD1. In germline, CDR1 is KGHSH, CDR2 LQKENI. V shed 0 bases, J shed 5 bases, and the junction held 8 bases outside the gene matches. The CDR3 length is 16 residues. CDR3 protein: CASSPPATGVWETQYF. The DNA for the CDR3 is TGTGCCAGCTCACCACCAGCGACAGGGGTTTGGGAGACCCAGTACTTC.

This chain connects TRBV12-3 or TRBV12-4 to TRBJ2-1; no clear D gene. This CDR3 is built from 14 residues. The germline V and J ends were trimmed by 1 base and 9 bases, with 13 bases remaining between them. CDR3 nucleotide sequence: TGTGCCAGCAGTTTAGGGTGGCAGTTCGGTGAGCAGTTCTTC. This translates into CASSLGWQFGEQFF.

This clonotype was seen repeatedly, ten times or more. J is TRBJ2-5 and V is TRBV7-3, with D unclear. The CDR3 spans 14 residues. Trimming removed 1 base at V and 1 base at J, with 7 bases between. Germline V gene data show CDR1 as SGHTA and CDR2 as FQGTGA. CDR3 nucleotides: TGTGCCAGCAGCTTAAAAGGGCGCCAAGAGACCCAGTACTTC. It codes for CASSLKGRQETQYF.

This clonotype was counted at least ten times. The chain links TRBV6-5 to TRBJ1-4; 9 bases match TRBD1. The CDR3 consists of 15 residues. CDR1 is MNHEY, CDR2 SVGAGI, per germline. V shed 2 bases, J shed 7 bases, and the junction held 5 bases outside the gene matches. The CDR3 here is CASSYGGQGSEKLFF. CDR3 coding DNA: TGTGCCAGCAGTTACGGGGGACAGGGCAGTGAAAAACTGTTTTTT.

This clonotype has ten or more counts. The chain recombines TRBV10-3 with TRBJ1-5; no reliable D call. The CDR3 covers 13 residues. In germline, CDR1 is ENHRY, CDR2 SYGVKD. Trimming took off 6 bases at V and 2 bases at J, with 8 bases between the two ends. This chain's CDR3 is CAISSLGNQPQHF. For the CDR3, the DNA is TGTGCCATCAGCTCTCTAGGCAATCAGCCCCAGCATTTT.

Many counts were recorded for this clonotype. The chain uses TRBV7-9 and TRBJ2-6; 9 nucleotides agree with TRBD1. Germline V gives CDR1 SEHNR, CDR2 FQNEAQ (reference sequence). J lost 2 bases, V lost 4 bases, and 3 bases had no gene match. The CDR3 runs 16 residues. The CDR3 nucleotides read TGTGCCAGCAGCTCACAGGGGGCGCCTGGGGCCAACGTCCTGACTTTC. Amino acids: CASSSQGAPGANVLTF. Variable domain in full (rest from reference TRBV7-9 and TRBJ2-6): DTGVSQNPRHKITKRGQNVTFRCDPISEHNRLYWYRQTLGQGPEFLTYFQNEAQLEKSRLLSDRFSAERPKGSFSTLEIQRTEQGDSAMYLCASSSQGAPGANVLTFGAGSRLTVL.

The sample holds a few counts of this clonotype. In DNA, the CDR3 is TGCAGCGCGAGCGGGTACCTCTCCTACAATGAGCAGTTCTTC. As protein: CSASGYLSYNEQFF. The chain links TRBV29-1 to TRBJ2-1, with D possibly TRBD2 on 6 matching bases. V lost 7 bases, J lost 0 bases, and 13 bases lay in between. Germline V gene lookup returns CDR1 SQVTM and CDR2 ANQGSEA. The CDR3 spans 14 residues.

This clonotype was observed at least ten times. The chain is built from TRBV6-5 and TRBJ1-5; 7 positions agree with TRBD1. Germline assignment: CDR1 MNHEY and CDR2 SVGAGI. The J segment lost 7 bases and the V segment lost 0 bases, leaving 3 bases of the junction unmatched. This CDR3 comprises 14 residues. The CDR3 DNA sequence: TGTGCCAGCAGTTACTCTCAGGGGGACCAGCCCCAGCATTTT. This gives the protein CASSYSQGDQPQHF.

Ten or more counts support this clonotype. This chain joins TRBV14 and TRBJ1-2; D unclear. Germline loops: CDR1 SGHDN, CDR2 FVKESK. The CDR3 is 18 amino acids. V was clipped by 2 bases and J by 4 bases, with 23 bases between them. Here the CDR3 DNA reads TGTGCCAGCAGCCAAACATTAAAGCCCCCGGGCCTCCTCTATGGCTACACCTTC. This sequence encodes CASSQTLKPPGLLYGYTF.

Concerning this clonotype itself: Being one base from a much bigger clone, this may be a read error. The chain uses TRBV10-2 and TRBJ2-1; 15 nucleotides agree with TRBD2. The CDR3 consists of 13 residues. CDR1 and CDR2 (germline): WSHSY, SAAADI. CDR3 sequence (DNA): TGCACCAGCAGTAGGGGACTAGCGGGGGGCCAGTTCTTC. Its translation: CTSSRGLAGGQFF.

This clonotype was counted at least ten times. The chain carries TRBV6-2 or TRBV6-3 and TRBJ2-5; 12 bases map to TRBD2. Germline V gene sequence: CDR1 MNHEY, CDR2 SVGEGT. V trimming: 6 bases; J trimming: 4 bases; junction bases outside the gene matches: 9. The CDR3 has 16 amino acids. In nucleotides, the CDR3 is TGTGCCAGCAGCCGACTACGACTAGCGGGGGCAGAGACCCAGTACTTC. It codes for CASSRLRLAGAETQYF.

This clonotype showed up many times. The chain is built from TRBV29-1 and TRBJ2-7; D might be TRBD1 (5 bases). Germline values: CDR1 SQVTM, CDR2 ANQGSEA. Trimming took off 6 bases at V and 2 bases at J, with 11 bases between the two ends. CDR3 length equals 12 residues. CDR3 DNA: TGCAGCGTCCTGACAGATACCTACGAGCAGTACTTC. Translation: CSVLTDTYEQYF.

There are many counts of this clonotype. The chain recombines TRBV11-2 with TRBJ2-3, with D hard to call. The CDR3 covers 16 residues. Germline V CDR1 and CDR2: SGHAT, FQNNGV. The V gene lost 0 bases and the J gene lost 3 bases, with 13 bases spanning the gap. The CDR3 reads CASSLDLPPMTDTQYF. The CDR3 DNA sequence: TGTGCCAGCAGCTTAGACCTTCCCCCCATGACAGATACGCAGTATTTT. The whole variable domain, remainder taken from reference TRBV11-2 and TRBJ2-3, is EAGVAQSPRYKIIEKRQSVAFWCNPISGHATLYWYQQILGQGPKLLIQFQNNGVVDDSQLPKDRFSAERLKGVDSTLKIQPAKLEDSAVYLCASSLDLPPMTDTQYFGPGTRLTVL.

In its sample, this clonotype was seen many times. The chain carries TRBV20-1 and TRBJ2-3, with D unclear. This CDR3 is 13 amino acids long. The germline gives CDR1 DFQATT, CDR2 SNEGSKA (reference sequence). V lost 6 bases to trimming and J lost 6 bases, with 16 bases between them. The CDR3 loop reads CSAETGPKDTQYF. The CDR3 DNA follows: TGCAGTGCGGAGACGGGTCCCAAGGATACGCAGTATTTT.

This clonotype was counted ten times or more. CDR3: CASSPRGVRQETQYF. The CDR3 nucleotides are TGCGCCAGCAGCCCCCGAGGGGTGAGACAAGAGACCCAGTACTTC. The chain uses TRBV5-1 and TRBJ2-5; D tentatively reads TRBD1 or TRBD2 (5 bases each). This CDR3 spans 15 amino acids. V was clipped by 4 bases and J by 2 bases, with 15 bases between them. CDR1 is SGHRS and CDR2 is YFSETQ in the germline V gene.